One and the same sample provided the 5 T cell receptor beta chains below, sequenced in a study of T cells in Graves' hyperthyroidism and ophthalmopathy. Amplified regions were TCR beta CDR3 sequences from RNA transcripts. An initial round of RT-PCR targeting the TCR CDR3 relied on the HTBI primer set. Using its own MiXCR run on the multiplex PCR reads, TCRdb lists one record per CDR3 protein. The sample holds about 620,000 distinct CDR3 sequences, 15% to 20% seen once. The sequenced sample consisted of blood. These receptor sequences come from a woman in her twenties or thirties with Graves' hyperthyroidism.

This clonotype has at least ten counts. V gene TRBV6-1 combines with J gene TRBJ2-1; 10 bases fit TRBD2. Trimming took 10 bases from V and 0 from J; bases not matched to a gene: 6. CDR1 MNHNS and CDR2 SASEGT come from the germline V gene. The CDR3 totals 15 residues. The CDR3 nucleotides read TGTGCCACTAGACTAGCGGGCCCCTCCTACAATGAGCAGTTCTTC. Encoded protein: CATRLAGPSYNEQFF.

This clonotype was found many times. The V and J genes are TRBV7-2 and TRBJ2-7; TRBD2 matches at 11 bases. CDR1 is SGHTA and CDR2 is FQGNSA in the germline V gene. V was clipped by 5 bases and J by 3 bases; unmatched bases: 21. The CDR3 has 20 amino acids. The CDR3 region is CASSPPYPRLAGGLGYEQYF. As DNA, the CDR3 is TGTGCCAGCAGCCCGCCCTATCCTCGGCTAGCGGGAGGCCTGGGCTACGAGCAGTACTTC. The full variable domain, completed using reference TRBV7-2 and TRBJ2-7, is GAGVSQSPSNKVTEKGKDVELRCDPISGHTALYWYRQSLGQGLEFLIYFQGNSAPDKSGLPSDRFSAERTGGSVSTLTIQRTQQEDSAVYLCASSPPYPRLAGGLGYEQYFGPGTRLTVT.

This clonotype was observed at least ten times. The chain combines TRBV29-1 with TRBJ1-2; 7 nucleotides align to TRBD1. V shed 6 bases, J shed 5 bases, and the junction held 9 bases outside the gene matches. The CDR3 loop spans 13 amino acids. CDR1 is SQVTM and CDR2 is ANQGSEA in the germline V gene. CDR3 DNA: TGCAGCGTGACGGGACAGAGCATATATGGCTACACCTTC. It translates to CSVTGQSIYGYTF.

This clonotype appeared a few times. The chain uses TRBV9 and TRBJ1-2; D is unresolved. This CDR3 is built from 14 residues. Germline assignment: CDR1 SGDLS and CDR2 YYNGEE. V lost 0 bases and J 4 bases, leaving 10 bases between the germline ends. The CDR3 here is CASSVGQTTYGYTF. The CDR3 coding sequence is TGTGCCAGCAGCGTAGGGCAGACTACCTATGGCTACACCTTC.

In this sample, this clonotype turned up once. The chain joins TRBV28 to TRBJ1-5, with 11 bases identical to TRBD1. The germline V gene has CDR1 MDHEN and CDR2 SYDVKM. The CDR3 spans 16 residues. Trimming took 5 bases from V and 2 from J; bases not matched to a gene: 5. CDR3 sequence (DNA): TGTGCCAGCAGTACCGGGACAGGGGGTGGCAATCAGCCCCAGCATTTT. Its translation: CASSTGTGGGNQPQHF.